The clone carrying this T cell receptor beta chain was recorded a few times. The sample is drawn from a study of response to subunit inactivated influenza vaccine. TCRdb redid the calling of the RT-PCR reads with MiXCR, one entry per CDR3 protein. The sample holds about 570,000 distinct CDR3 sequences, roughly 12% seen once. The ends were cut back, 6 bases at V and 1 base at J, with 6 bases in the middle. The CDR3 has 12 residues. Germline CDR1 reads SQVTM; CDR2 reads ANQGSEA. These same data were also listed under a study on T cells expressing NK-cell markers. Per that study: 5'RACE template switching with UMIs produced the TCR beta cDNA. Serological testing identified seven of the eight sequenced donors as HCMV-seropositive and one as seronegative.

This clonotype was obtained from a man aged 50 or older who received an inactivated influenza vaccine. The sample here was PBMCs from blood, taken on the day of vaccination. The chain combines TRBV29-1 with TRBJ2-2; D ambiguous. CDR3 amino acids: CSVELNTGELFF. In DNA form, the CDR3 reads TGCAGCGTCGAACTGAACACCGGGGAGCTGTTTTTT.